One sample yielded the 23 T cell receptor beta chains listed below, sequenced in a study of blood T cell repertoires in COVID-19. Assay used: immunoSEQ multiplex PCR; TCRdb lists only in-frame clones, some missing. The data show about 430,000 clones, more than 70% seen once. Specimen: PBMCs or T cells enriched from blood (not recorded which). The receptors stem from a young woman who had been exposed to COVID-19.

The J gene is TRBJ2-1, the V gene TRBV9; 7 bases match TRBD1. The V gene end was trimmed by 4 bases and the J gene end by 4 bases; junction bases not matched to a gene: 26. The CDR3 spans 21 residues. From germline, CDR1 is SGDLS and CDR2 YYNGEE. The CDR3 loop is CASSHREEGQTNPRPYNEQFF. CDR3 bases: TGTGCCAGCAGCCACCGTGAAGAGGGACAGACAAACCCACGACCTTACAATGAGCAGTTCTTC.

This clone was picked up a small number of times. The J gene is TRBJ2-7, the V gene TRBV19; 9 positions agree with TRBD2. Unmatched junction bases numbered 6, after V lost 10 bases and J lost 2 bases. The CDR3 extends over 13 amino acids. The germline V gene encodes CDR1 LNHDA and CDR2 SQIVND (reference sequence). In DNA, the CDR3 is TGTGCCACTTCTAGCGGGATTGCCTACGAGCAGTACTTC. Amino acids: CATSSGIAYEQYF.

The rearrangement links TRBV27 to TRBJ2-7; TRBD2 aligns across 7 bases. The CDR3 spans 12 residues. CDR1 is MNHEY and CDR2 is SMNVEV in the germline V gene (reference sequence). Trimming at V came to 5 bases and at J to 6 bases, leaving 4 bases not matched to a gene. The CDR3 region is CASSSGIGEQYF. The CDR3 nucleotides read TGTGCCAGCAGTAGCGGGATCGGCGAGCAGTACTTC.

This clone was observed a handful of times. The chain employs TRBV25-1 and TRBJ1-6; D not certain. Germline V gene data show CDR1 as MGHDK and CDR2 as SYGVNS. V gave up 3 bases and J gave up 7 bases, with 4 bases separating them. The CDR3 contains 12 residues. CDR3 in DNA: TGTGCCAGCAGTGACTTAAATTCACCCCTCCACTTT. This sequence encodes CASSDLNSPLHF.

The rearrangement uses TRBV5-8 and TRBJ2-3; D is perhaps TRBD2 (5 bases). CDR3 length: 16 residues. Trimming stripped 4 bases from V and 0 bases from J, with 15 bases between. Germline CDR1 reads SGHTS; CDR2 reads YDEGEE. CDR3 protein: CASSAPEGASTDTQYF. CDR3 sequence (DNA): TGTGCCAGCAGCGCACCAGAGGGAGCGAGCACAGATACGCAGTATTTT.

The chain is built from TRBV6-5 and TRBJ1-2; TRBD1 aligns across 9 bases. Per germline, CDR1 MNHEY and CDR2 SVGAGI. The CDR3 sequence is 15 residues long. The junction had 7 bases not matched to a gene; V was cut back by 4 bases and J by 4 bases. CDR3 sequence (DNA): TGTGCCAGCAGTTTTGGCACAGGGGGCAGCTATGGCTACACCTTC. Amino acids: CASSFGTGGSYGYTF.

Many counts were recorded for this clone. J is TRBJ1-4 and V is TRBV2, with D perhaps matching TRBD1 (5 bases). The CDR3 is 14 residues long. The germline gives CDR1 SNHLY, CDR2 FYNNEI. V lost 4 bases and J 7 bases, leaving 13 bases between the germline ends. This chain's CDR3 is CASSVQGLGEKLFF. The CDR3 coding sequence is TGTGCCAGCAGTGTTCAGGGTTTGGGTGAAAAACTGTTTTTT.

The rearrangement links TRBV7-2 to TRBJ2-3; TRBD1 agrees at 9 bases. This CDR3 comprises 17 residues. Per germline, CDR1 SGHTA and CDR2 FQGNSA. With 2 bases clipped from V and 2 bases from J, the junction kept 8 bases outside the gene matches. CDR3 bases: TGTGCCAGCAGCTTACTCGGACAGGGGATTGCCACAGATACGCAGTATTTT. This encodes CASSLLGQGIATDTQYF.

The rearrangement links TRBV18 to TRBJ1-1; 8 bases align to TRBD1. Per germline, CDR1 KGHSH and CDR2 LQKENI. The CDR3 sequence is 16 residues long. Unmatched junction bases numbered 10, after V lost 6 bases and J lost 1 base. The CDR3, as DNA: TGTGCCAGCTCCCCTACATCGACAGGGGCGAACACTGAAGCTTTCTTT. It specifies CASSPTSTGANTEAFF.

The chain links TRBV19 to TRBJ1-3; D is ambiguous. The CDR3 runs to 15 residues. V lost 1 base and J 1 base, leaving 8 bases between the germline ends. Germline V gene lookup returns CDR1 LNHDA and CDR2 SQIVND (reference sequence). This CDR3 reads CASSIGPGSGNTIYF. The CDR3 region has the DNA TGTGCCAGTAGTATAGGCCCCGGGTCTGGAAACACCATATATTTT.

The V gene is TRBV18, the J gene TRBJ2-7; 7 nucleotides line up with TRBD1. The CDR3 has 15 amino acids. V shed 1 base and J 4 bases; nucleotides not matched to a gene: 7. Germline V gives CDR1 KGHSH, CDR2 LQKENI. CDR3 nucleotide sequence: TGTGCCAGCTCACCACGGTCGACAGGGAAGTACGAGCAGTACTTC. Translated: CASSPRSTGKYEQYF.

The chain couples TRBV27 to TRBJ2-5, with D uncertain. Germline V gives CDR1 MNHEY, CDR2 SMNVEV (reference sequence). Deletions cut 5 bases from V and 5 bases from J, with 15 bases between. This CDR3 contains 14 residues. The DNA for the CDR3 is TGTGCCAGCAGTCCCCTCACGTTTCGGGAGACCCAGTACTTC. Translated, it gives CASSPLTFRETQYF.

The CDR3 loop reads CATSRGLTGGPGELFF. Written as DNA, the CDR3 is TGTGCCACCAGCAGAGGGTTAACGGGAGGGCCCGGGGAGCTGTTTTTT. The rearrangement joins TRBV15 to TRBJ2-2, with 8 bases aligning to TRBD2. Germline CDR1 and CDR2: LNHNV and YYDKDF (reference sequence). CDR3 length: 16 residues. V shed 1 base, J shed 6 bases, and the junction held 7 bases outside the gene matches.

V and J are TRBV6-4 and TRBJ2-1; 11 bases match TRBD2. Trimming removed 0 bases from V and 2 bases from J; junction bases left unmatched: 3. The CDR3 length is 17 residues. CDR1 and CDR2 from the germline V gene are MRHNA and SNTAGT. CDR3 residues: CASSDSGSGRAYNEQFF. The CDR3 DNA is TGTGCCAGCAGTGACTCAGGTAGCGGGAGGGCCTACAATGAGCAGTTCTTC.

The rearrangement joins TRBV19 to TRBJ2-2; the D is unclear. CDR3 length: 13 residues. Germline CDR1 and CDR2: LNHDA and SQIVND (reference sequence). V gave up 2 bases and J gave up 6 bases, with 7 bases separating them. CDR3 residues: CASSISSAGELFF. The CDR3 DNA sequence: TGTGCCAGTAGTATATCTTCCGCCGGGGAGCTGTTTTTT.

The chain recombines TRBV9 with TRBJ2-1; 8 positions match TRBD1. The length of the CDR3 is 16 residues. Germline V CDR1 and CDR2: SGDLS, YYNGEE. J gave up 7 bases and V 4 bases, and 13 bases lay outside the gene matches. CDR3 loop: CASSLYPDRGGNEQFF. The CDR3 nucleotides are TGTGCCAGCAGCCTTTACCCTGACAGGGGTGGAAATGAGCAGTTCTTC.

The chain links TRBV4-3 to TRBJ2-7; the match to TRBD1 covers 9 bases. V lost 4 bases, J lost 0 bases, and 4 bases stayed unmatched. The length of the CDR3 is 15 residues. CDR1 is LGHNA and CDR2 is YSLEER in the germline V gene. CDR3 DNA: TGCGCCAGCAGCCTCTCGGGACAGGGCTCCTACGAGCAGTACTTC. Its translation: CASSLSGQGSYEQYF.

The J gene is TRBJ2-7, the V gene TRBV10-3; tentative D call: TRBD1 (6 bases). Trimming removed 5 bases at V and 5 bases at J, with 13 bases between. In germline, CDR1 is ENHRY, CDR2 SYGVKD. CDR3 length: 13 amino acids. In DNA, the CDR3 is TGTGCCATCAGTAGACAGGACCTCGACGAGCAGTACTTC. It specifies CAISRQDLDEQYF.

V usage is TRBV5-6 and J usage is TRBJ2-5; 9 bases agree with TRBD2. The CDR3 contains 16 residues. J lost 4 bases, V lost 0 bases, and 7 bases had no gene match. The germline V gene encodes CDR1 SGHDT and CDR2 YYEEEE. The CDR3 DNA reads TGTGCCAGCAGCTTGGCCGGGGCTAGCGGGATAGAGACCCAGTACTTC. Translated: CASSLAGASGIETQYF.

The chain is built from TRBV7-9 and TRBJ1-1, with D perhaps matching TRBD1 (6 bases). This CDR3 has 17 residues. Per germline, CDR1 SEHNR and CDR2 FQNEAQ (reference sequence). V gave up 6 bases and J gave up 1 base, with 21 bases separating them. CDR3 sequence reads: CASRDIPQGPQNTEAFF. CDR3 in DNA: TGTGCCAGCAGGGACATCCCTCAGGGGCCTCAGAACACTGAAGCTTTCTTT.

The gene calls are TRBV7-8 and TRBJ1-5; D not certain. Trimming took 1 base from V and 0 from J, leaving 7 bases between them. Germline V lookup: CDR1 SGHVS, CDR2 FQNEAQ. The CDR3 has 15 residues. CDR3 amino acids: CASSLGRYSNQPQHF. The DNA for the CDR3 is TGTGCCAGCAGCTTAGGTCGTTATAGCAATCAGCCCCAGCATTTT.

The rearrangement uses TRBV4-2 and TRBJ2-6; the match to TRBD1 covers 8 bases. Per the germline V gene, CDR1 is LGHNA and CDR2 is YNFKEQ. V lost 0 bases and J lost 0; bases outside the gene matches: 7. The CDR3 consists of 19 residues. The CDR3 sequence is CASSQDHTGGSSGANVLTF. The CDR3, as DNA: TGTGCCAGCAGCCAAGATCACACAGGGGGGAGCTCTGGGGCCAACGTCCTGACTTTC.

The V and J genes are TRBV29-1 and TRBJ2-7; the match to TRBD1 covers 10 bases. The ends lost 2 bases at V and 4 bases at J; junction bases unmatched: 2. The CDR3 is 13 amino acids. Germline V CDR1 and CDR2: SQVTM, ANQGSEA. The CDR3 spells CSVELDRGYEQYF. In nucleotides, the CDR3 is TGCAGCGTTGAATTGGACAGGGGGTACGAGCAGTACTTC.